This T cell receptor (beta chain) was obtained from a study of T cell responses to AZD1222 COVID-19 vaccine (dated by TCRdb to the early 2020s). Regarding the complete study: Because spike-specific TCR depth and breadth did not differ between the two schedules, AZD1222 recipients who got a second dose at roughly 4 weeks were pooled with those who got a second dose at roughly 12 weeks. TCR sequencing covered roughly 230 trial participants: 207 given two doses of AZD1222 and some 25 given two doses of MenACWY control vaccine. Trial participants were enrolled by age into subgroups of 18-55, 56-69 and 70-plus years, and around 140, 26 and 57 TCR-sequenced participants, respectively, were included in these subgroups.

At the junction V is shortened by 3 bases and J by 7 bases, with 16 bases in between. Per the germline V gene (reference sequence), LGHDT is the CDR1 and YNNKEL is the CDR2. The CDR3 starts with the cysteine, ends with the phenylalanine, and has 14 residues. Just CDR3 DNA is preserved here, 42 bases in frame from base 1. The sample's time point label, in plain terms: baseline before first vaccination. Vaccinee samples came from UK trials COV001 and COV002, including a single-blind randomized controlled phase 2/3 trial of AZD1222 (ChAdOx1 nCoV-19) in healthy adults. For TCRbeta chain sequencing, PBMC samples from trial participants were taken at day 0 and at day 28 after the second dose. General findings and caveats noted by the study authors: In the small 56-69-year group, the increase in depth fell short of significance, most likely because of low power. Only six AZD1222 recipients were SARS-CoV-2 seropositive at baseline, limiting conclusions about previously exposed vaccinees. Epitopes outside the regions mutated in the B.1.351 and B.1.1.7 variants were reportedly recognized by nearly half of the unique spike-specific TCRs. Because no day 14 peak-response samples were available, repertoires were characterized only after the peak T cell response. The whole spike protein was spanned by vaccine-associated CD4 TCRs, and dominant responses were seen in regions 160-218 and 743-854. Most participants were white British and females outnumbered males, and the authors suggested that clonal diversity may have been underestimated. Spike-specific TCR breadth and depth rose significantly after two AZD1222 doses compared with day 0 and with MenACWY recipients.

The CDR3 regions of human TCRbeta chains were analyzed by immunosequencing. In the authors' own workflow: TCRs in the repertoires were matched against a reference library of SARS-CoV-2-specific TCRs that had been generated with the MIRA antigen-specificity platform. Breadth was defined as the fraction of unique TCRs that were SARS-CoV-2-associated, and depth was defined as the fraction of total T cells that were SARS-CoV-2-associated. Using the MIRA data, each spike-specific TCR was mapped to the spike region that the TCR reacts to and placed in a CD4 or CD8 class. Log10-transformed breadth and depth values were compared by one-way ANOVA with Sidak's multiple comparisons tests. Held by TCRdb, this immuneACCESS table contains in-frame sequences only and omits some clones. Under half of the omission traces to an unresolved V gene where checked; the cause of the rest is unknown. Clone size and V and J calls were adopted from that table, with D and trimming inferred from the DNA. The sample table holds 110,000 to 150,000 clones, of which 70% to 90% were seen once. The biggest ten clones account for about 8% of the sample.

Turning to this clone: Its specific antigen is unknown. No much larger clone is present one base from it, and per-base qualities are unavailable.

The sample in question was peripheral blood, obtained on day 0 of AZD1222 vaccination. The receptor's source is an adult in good health. The V and J genes are TRBV3-1 (or the pseudogene TRBV3-2) and TRBJ2-7; a tentative D match to TRBD2 spans 6 bases. The sequenced DNA is TGTGCCAGCAGCCAGGGAGGAGGGGCGCGGGAGCAGTACTTC. It codes for CASSQGGGAREQYF.